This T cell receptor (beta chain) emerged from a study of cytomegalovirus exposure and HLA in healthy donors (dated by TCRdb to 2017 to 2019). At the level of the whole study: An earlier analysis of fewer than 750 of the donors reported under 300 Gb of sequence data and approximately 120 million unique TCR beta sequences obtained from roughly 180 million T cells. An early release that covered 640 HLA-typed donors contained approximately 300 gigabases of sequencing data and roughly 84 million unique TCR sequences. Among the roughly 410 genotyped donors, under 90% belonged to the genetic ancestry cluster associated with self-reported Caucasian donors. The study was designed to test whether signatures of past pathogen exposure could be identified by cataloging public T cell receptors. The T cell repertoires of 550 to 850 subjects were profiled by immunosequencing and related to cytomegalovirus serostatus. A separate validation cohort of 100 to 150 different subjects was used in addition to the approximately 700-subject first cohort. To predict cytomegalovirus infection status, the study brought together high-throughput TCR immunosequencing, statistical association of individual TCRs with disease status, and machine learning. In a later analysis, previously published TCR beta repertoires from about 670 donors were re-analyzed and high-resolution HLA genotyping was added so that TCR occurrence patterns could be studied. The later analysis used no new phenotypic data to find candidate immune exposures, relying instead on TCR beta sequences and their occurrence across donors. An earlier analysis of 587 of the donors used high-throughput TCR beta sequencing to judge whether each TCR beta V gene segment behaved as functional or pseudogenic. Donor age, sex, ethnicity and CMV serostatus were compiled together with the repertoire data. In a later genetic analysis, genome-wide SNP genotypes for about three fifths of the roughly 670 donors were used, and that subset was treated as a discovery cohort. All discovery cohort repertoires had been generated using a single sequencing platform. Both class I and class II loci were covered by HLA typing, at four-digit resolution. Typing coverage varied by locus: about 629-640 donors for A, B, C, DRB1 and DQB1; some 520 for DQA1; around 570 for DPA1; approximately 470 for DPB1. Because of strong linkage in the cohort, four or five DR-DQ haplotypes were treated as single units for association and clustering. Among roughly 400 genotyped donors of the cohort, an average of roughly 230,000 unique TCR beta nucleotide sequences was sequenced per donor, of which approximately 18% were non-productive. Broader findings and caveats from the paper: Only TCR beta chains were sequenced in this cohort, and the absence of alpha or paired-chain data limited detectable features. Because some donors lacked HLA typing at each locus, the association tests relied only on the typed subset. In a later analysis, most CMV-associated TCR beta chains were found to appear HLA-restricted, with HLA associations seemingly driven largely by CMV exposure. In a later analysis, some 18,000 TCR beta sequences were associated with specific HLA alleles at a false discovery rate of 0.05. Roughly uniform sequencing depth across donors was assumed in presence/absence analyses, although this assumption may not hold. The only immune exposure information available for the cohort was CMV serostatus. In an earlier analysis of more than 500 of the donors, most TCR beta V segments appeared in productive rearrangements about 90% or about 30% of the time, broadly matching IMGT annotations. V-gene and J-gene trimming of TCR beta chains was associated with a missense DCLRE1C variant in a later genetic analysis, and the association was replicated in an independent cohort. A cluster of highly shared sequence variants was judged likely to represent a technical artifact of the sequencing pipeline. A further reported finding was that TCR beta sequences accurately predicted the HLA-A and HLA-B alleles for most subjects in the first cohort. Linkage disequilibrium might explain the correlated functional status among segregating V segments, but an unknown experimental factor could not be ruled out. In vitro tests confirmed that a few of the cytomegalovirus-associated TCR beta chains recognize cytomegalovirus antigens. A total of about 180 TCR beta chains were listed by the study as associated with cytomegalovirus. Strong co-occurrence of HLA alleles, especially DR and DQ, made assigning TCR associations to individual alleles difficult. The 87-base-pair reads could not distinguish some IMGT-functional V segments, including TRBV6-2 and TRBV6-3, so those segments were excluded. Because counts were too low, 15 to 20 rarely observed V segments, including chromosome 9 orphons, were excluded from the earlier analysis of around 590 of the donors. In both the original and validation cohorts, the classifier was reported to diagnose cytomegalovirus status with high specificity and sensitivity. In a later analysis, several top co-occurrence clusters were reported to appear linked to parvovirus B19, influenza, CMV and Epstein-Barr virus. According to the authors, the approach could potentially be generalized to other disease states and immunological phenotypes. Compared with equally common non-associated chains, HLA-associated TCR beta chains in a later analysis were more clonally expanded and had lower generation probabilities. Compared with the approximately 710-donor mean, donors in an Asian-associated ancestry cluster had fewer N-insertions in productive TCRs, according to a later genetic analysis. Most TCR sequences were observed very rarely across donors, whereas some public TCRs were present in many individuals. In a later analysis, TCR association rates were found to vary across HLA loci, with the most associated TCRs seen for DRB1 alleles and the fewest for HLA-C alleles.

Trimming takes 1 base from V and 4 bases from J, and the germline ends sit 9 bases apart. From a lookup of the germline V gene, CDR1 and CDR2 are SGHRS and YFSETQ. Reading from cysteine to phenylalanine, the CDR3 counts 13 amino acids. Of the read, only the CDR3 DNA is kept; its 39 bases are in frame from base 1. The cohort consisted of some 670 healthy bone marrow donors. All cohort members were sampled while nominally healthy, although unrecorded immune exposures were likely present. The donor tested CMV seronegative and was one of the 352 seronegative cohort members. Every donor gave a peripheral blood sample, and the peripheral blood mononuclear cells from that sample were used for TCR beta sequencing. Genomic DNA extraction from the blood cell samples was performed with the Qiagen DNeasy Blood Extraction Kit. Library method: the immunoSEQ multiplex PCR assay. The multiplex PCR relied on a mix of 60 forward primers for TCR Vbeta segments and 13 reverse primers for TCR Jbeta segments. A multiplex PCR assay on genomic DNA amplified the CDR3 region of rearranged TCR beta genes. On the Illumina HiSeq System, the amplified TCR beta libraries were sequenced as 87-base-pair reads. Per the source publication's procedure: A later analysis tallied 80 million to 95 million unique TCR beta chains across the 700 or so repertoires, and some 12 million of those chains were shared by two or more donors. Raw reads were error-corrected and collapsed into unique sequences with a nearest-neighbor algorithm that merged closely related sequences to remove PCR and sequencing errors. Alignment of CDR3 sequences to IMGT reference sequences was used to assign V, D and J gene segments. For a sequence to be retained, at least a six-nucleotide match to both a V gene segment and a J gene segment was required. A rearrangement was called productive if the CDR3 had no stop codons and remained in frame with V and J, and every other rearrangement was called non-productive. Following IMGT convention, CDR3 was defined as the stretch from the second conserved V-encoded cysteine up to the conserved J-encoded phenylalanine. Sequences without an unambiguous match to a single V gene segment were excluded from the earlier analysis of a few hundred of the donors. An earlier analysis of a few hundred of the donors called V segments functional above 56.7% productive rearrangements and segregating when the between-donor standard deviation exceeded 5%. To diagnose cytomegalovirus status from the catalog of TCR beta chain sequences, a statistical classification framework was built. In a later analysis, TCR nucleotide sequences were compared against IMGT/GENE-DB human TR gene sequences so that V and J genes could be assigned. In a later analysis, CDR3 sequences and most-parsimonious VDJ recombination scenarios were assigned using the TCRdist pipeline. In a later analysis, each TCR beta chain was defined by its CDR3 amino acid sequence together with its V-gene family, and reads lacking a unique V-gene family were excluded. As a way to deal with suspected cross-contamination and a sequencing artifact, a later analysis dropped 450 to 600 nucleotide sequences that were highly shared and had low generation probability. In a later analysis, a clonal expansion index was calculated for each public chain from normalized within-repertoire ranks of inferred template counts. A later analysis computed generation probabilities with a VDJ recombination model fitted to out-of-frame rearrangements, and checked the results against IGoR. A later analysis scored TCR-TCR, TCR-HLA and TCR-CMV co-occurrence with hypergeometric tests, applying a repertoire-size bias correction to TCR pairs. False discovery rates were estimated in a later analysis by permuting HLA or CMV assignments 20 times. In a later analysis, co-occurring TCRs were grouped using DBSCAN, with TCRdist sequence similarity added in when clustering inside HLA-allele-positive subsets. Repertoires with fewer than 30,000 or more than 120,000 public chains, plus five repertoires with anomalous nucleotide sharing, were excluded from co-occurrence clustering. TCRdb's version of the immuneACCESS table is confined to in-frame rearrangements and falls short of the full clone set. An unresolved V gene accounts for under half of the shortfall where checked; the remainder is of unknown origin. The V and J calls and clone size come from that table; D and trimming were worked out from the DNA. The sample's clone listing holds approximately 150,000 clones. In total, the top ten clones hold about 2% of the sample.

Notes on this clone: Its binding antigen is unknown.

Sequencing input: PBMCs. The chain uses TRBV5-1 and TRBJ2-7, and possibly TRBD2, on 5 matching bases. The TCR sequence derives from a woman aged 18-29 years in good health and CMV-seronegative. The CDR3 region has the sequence CASSLSLAYEQYF. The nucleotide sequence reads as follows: TGCGCCAGCAGCTTGTCCCTAGCTTACGAGCAGTACTTC.